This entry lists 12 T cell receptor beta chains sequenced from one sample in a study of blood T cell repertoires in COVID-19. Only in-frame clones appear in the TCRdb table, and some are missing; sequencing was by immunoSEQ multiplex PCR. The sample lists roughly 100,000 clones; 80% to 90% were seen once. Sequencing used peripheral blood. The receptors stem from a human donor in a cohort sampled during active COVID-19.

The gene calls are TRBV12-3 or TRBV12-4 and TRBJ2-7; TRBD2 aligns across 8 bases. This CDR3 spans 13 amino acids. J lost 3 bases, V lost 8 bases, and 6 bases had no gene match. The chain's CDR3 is CASHAGGLYEQYF. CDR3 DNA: TGTGCCAGCCATGCGGGGGGCCTCTACGAGCAGTACTTC.

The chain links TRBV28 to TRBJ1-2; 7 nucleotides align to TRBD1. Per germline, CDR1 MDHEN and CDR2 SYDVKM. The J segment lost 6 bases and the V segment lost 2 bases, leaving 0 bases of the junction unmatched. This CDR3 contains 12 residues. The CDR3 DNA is TGTGCCAGCAGTTTACAGGGGGATGGCTACACCTTC. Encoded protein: CASSLQGDGYTF.

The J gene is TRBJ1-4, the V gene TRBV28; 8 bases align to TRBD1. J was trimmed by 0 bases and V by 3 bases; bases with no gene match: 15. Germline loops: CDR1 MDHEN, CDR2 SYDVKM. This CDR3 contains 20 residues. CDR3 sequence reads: CASSFMTDRALWATNEKLFF. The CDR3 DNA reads TGTGCCAGCAGTTTTATGACGGACAGGGCGCTTTGGGCAACTAATGAAAAACTGTTTTTT. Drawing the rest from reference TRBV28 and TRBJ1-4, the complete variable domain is DVKVTQSSRYLVKRTGEKVFLECVQDMDHENMFWYRQDPGLGLRLIYFSYDVKMKEKGDIPEGYSVSREKKERFSLILESASTNQTSMYLCASSFMTDRALWATNEKLFFGSGTQLSVL.

The CDR3 loop is CASSLAGPVNQPQHF. The CDR3 coding sequence is TGTGCCAGCAGCTTGGCAGGGCCGGTCAATCAGCCCCAGCATTTT. The chain has TRBV5-6 and TRBJ1-5, with D possibly matching TRBD1 (5 bases). The CDR3 has 15 residues. Per germline, CDR1 SGHDT and CDR2 YYEEEE. V gave up 0 bases and J gave up 3 bases, with 10 bases separating them.

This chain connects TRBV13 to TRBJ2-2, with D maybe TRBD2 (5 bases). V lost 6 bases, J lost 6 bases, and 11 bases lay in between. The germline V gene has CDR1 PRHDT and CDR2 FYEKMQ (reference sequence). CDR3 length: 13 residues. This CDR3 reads CASSQTRPGELFF. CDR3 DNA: TGTGCCAGCAGTCAAACTAGACCCGGGGAGCTGTTTTTT. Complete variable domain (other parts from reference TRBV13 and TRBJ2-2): AAGVIQSPRHLIKEKRETATLKCYPIPRHDTVYWYQQGPGQDPQFLISFYEKMQSDKGSIPDRFSAQQFSDYHSELNMSSLELGDSALYFCASSQTRPGELFFGEGSRLTVL.

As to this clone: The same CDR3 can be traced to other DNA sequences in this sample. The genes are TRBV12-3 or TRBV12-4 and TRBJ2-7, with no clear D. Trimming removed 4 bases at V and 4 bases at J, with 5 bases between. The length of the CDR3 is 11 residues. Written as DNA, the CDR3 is TGTGCCAGCAGTTCGGTATACGAGCAGTACTTC. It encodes CASSSVYEQYF.

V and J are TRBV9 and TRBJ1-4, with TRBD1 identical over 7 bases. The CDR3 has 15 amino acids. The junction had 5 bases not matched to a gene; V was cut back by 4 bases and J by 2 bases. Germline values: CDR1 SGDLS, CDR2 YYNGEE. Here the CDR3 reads CASSPTGQTNEKLFF. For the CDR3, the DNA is TGTGCCAGCAGCCCCACGGGACAGACTAATGAAAAACTGTTTTTT. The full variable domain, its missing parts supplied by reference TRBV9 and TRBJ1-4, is DSGVTQTPKHLITATGQRVTLRCSPRSGDLSVYWYQQSLDQGLQFLIQYYNGEERAKGNILERFSAQQFPDLHSELNLSSLELGDSALYFCASSPTGQTNEKLFFGSGTQLSVL.

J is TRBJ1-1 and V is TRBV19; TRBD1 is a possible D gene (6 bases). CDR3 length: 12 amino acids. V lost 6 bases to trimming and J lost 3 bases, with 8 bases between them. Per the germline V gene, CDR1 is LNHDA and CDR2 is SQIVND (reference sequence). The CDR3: CASRYRDTEAFF. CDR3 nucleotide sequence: TGTGCCAGTAGATACAGGGACACTGAAGCTTTCTTT.

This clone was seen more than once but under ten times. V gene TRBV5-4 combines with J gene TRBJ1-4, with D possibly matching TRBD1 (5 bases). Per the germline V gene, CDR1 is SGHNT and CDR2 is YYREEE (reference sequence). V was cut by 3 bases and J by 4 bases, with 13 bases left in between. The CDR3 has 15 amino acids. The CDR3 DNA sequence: TGTGCCAGCAGCTCTCCTAGCGGGGGTAATGAAAAACTGTTTTTT. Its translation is CASSSPSGGNEKLFF.

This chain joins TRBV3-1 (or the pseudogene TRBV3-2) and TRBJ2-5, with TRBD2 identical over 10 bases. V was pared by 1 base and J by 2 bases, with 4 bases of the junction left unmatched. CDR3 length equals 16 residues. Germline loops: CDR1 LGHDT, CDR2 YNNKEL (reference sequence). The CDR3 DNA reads TGTGCCAGCAGCCAAGGACTAGCGGGTGGTCAAGAGACCCAGTACTTC. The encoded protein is CASSQGLAGGQETQYF.

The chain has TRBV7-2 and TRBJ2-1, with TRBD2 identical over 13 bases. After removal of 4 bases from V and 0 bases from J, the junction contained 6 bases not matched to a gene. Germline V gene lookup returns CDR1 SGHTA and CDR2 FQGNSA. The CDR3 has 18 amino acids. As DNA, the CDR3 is TGTGCCAGCAGCTCTAGTCGACTAGCGGGGGGCTCCTACAATGAGCAGTTCTTC. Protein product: CASSSSRLAGGSYNEQFF.

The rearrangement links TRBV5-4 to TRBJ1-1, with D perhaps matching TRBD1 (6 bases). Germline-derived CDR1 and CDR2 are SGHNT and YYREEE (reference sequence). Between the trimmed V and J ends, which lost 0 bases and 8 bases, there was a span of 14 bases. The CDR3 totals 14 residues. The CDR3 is CASSLDMTGREAFF. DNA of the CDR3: TGTGCCAGCAGCTTGGATATGACAGGAAGAGAAGCTTTCTTT.